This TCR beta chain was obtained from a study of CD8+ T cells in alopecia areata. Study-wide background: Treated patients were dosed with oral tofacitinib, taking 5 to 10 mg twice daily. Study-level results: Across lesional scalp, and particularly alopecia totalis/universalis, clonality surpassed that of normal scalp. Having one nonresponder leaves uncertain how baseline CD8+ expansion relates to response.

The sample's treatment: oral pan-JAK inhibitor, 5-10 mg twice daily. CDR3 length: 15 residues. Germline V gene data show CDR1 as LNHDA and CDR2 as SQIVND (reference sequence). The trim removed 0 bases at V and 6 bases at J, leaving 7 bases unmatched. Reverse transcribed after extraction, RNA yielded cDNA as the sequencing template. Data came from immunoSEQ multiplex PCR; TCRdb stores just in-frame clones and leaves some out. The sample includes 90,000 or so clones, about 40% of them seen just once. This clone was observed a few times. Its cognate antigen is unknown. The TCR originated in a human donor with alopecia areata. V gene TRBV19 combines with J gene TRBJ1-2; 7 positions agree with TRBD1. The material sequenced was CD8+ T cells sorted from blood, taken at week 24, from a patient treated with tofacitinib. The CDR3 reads CASSIETGTDDGYTF. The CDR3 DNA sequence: TGTGCCAGTAGTATAGAGACCGGGACAGACGATGGCTACACCTTC.